This T cell receptor beta chain was retrieved from a study of T cell responses to AZD1222 COVID-19 vaccine. Germline CDR1 is SQVTM and CDR2 is ANQGSEA. The CDR3 runs 18 residues. Trimming took off 1 base at V and 2 bases at J, with 23 bases between the two ends. Produced via immunoSEQ multiplex PCR; TCRdb's table is partial and in-frame only. The data show about 130,000 clones, approximately 92% seen once. The TCR was taken from an adult who received the AZD1222 COVID-19 vaccine. Material: peripheral blood, obtained 28 days after the second AZD1222 dose. V and J are TRBV29-1 and TRBJ1-2; a possible D gene is TRBD1 (6 bases). The CDR3 sequence: CSVEVGTLTTGLNYGYTF. CDR3 in DNA: TGCAGCGTTGAAGTGGGGACACTGACTACGGGGCTGAACTATGGCTACACCTTC.